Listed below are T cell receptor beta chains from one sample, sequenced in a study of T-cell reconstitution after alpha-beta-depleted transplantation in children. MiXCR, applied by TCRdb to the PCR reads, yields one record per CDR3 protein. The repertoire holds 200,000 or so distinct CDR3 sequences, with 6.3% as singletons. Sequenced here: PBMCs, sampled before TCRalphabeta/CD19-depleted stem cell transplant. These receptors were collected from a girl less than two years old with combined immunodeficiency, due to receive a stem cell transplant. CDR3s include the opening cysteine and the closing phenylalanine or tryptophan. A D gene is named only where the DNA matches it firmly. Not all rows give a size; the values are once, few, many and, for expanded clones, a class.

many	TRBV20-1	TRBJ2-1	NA	CSAALRAYNEQFF	TGCAGTGCTGCTTTGCGGGCGTACAATGAGCAGTTCTTC
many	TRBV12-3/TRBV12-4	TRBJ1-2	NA	CASSLGLSKGYTF	TGTGCCAGCAGCCTAGGACTTTCTAAAGGCTACACCTTC
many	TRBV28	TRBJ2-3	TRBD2	CASSELATGDTQYF	TGTGCCAGCAGTGAACTAGCGACTGGGGATACGCAGTATTTT
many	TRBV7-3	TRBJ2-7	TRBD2	CASSLSGGVYDEQYF	TGTGCCAGCAGCTTGAGCGGGGGGGTTTACGACGAGCAGTACTTC
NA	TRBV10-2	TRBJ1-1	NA	CASSDGGMNTEAFF	TGCGCCAGCAGTGATGGCGGCATGAACACTGAAGCTTTCTTT
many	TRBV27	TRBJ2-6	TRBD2	CASTSGSNGANVLTF	TGTGCCAGCACTAGCGGGAGTAATGGGGCCAACGTCCTGACTTTC
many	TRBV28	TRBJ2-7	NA	CASSLPGSAYEQYF	TGTGCCAGCAGCCTACCCGGGAGCGCGTACGAGCAGTACTTC
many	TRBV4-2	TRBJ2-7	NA	CASSQHRDISYEQYF	TGTGCCAGCAGCCAGCACCGGGACATCTCCTACGAGCAGTACTTC
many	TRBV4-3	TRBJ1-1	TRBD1	CASSQVGQGIQAFF	TGCGCCAGCAGCCAAGTCGGACAGGGAATTCAAGCTTTCTTT
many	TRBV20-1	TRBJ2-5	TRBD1	CSAGTGLGIEETQYF	TGCAGCGCCGGGACAGGGTTAGGGATTGAAGAGACCCAGTACTTC
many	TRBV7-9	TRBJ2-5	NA	CASSPGSSRSETQYF	TGTGCCAGCAGCCCAGGTAGCTCCAGGAGTGAGACCCAGTACTTC
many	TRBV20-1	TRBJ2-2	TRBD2	CSAWTSGPTGELFF	TGCAGTGCTTGGACTAGCGGGCCCACCGGGGAGCTGTTTTTT
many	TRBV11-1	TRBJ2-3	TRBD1	CASSFGTDLTDTQYF	TGTGCCAGCAGCTTTGGGACAGACCTCACAGATACGCAGTATTTT
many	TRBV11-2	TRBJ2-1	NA	CASSLSIYNEQFF	TGTGCCAGCAGCTTATCTATCTACAATGAGCAGTTCTTC
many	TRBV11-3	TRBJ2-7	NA	CASSFSNSYEQYF	TGTGCCAGCAGCTTTTCTAACTCCTACGAGCAGTACTTC
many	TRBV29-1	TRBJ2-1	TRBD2	CSVDTGGTYNEQFF	TGCAGCGTTGATACGGGAGGAACCTACAATGAGCAGTTCTTC
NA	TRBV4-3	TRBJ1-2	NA	CASSREITQDLNYGYTF	TGCGCCAGCAGCCGCGAAATTACTCAGGATTTAAACTATGGCTACACCTTC
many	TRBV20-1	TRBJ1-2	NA	CSATGTGYTF	TGCAGTGCTACAGGGACGGGCTACACCTTC
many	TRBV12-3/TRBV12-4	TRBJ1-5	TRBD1	CASSAGTDNQPQHF	TGTGCCAGCAGTGCCGGGACAGACAATCAGCCCCAGCATTTT
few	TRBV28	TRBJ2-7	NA	CASLEGLRNEQYF	TGTGCCAGCCTGGAGGGGCTGAGGAACGAGCAGTACTTC
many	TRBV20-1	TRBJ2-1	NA	CSANRGGSYNEQFF	TGCAGTGCGAACAGGGGAGGGTCCTACAATGAGCAGTTCTTC
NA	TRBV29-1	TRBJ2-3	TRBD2	CSVEGGGRLTDTQYF	TGCAGCGTTGAAGGGGGCGGGAGGTTAACAGATACGCAGTATTTT
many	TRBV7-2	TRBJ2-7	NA	CASSLGRGGAYEQYF	TGTGCCAGCAGCTTAGGAAGGGGGGGAGCCTACGAGCAGTACTTC
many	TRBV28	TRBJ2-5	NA	CASSLGQSQEETQYF	TGTGCCAGCAGTTTAGGACAAAGTCAAGAAGAGACCCAGTACTTC
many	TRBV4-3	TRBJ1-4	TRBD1	CASSQDWVVGQGNEKLFF	TGCGCCAGCAGCCAAGATTGGGTAGTTGGACAGGGGAATGAAAAACTGTTTTTT
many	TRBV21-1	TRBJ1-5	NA	CASSKMRGPQHF	TGTGCCAGCAGCAAGATGCGGGGACCCCAGCATTTT
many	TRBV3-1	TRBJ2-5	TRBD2	CASSERTGTSGQETQYF	TGTGCCAGCAGCGAACGAACCGGGACTAGCGGTCAAGAGACCCAGTACTTC
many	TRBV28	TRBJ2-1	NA	CASSPFGGASYNEQFF	TGTGCCAGCAGTCCCTTTGGGGGAGCCTCCTACAATGAGCAGTTCTTC
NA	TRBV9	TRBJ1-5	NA	CASSVGGAGNQPQHF	TGTGCCAGCAGCGTAGGAGGGGCGGGTAATCAGCCCCAGCATTTT
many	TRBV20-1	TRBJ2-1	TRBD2	CSAEKRDPYNEQFF	TGCAGTGCCGAAAAGCGGGACCCCTACAATGAGCAGTTCTTC
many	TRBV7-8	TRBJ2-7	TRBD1	CASSWMGQPYYEQYF	TGTGCCAGCAGCTGGATGGGACAGCCATACTACGAGCAGTACTTC
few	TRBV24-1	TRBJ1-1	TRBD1	CATSAGGRDTEAFF	TGTGCCACCAGTGCAGGGGGTAGGGACACTGAAGCTTTCTTT
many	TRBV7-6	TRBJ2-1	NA	CASSFGGSSEQFF	TGTGCCAGCAGCTTCGGGGGATCCAGTGAGCAGTTCTTC
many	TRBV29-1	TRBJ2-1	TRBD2	CSVEGLAGLSYNEQFF	TGCAGCGTTGAAGGACTAGCGGGCCTCTCCTACAATGAGCAGTTCTTC
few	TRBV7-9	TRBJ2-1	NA	CASTLGDQQFF	TGTGCCAGCACCTTGGGGGATCAGCAGTTCTTC
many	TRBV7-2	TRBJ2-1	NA	CASSLVWREKNNEQFF	TGTGCCAGCAGCTTAGTCTGGCGGGAAAAGAACAATGAGCAGTTCTTC
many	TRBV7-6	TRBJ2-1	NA	CASSFKSAEQFF	TGTGCCAGCAGCTTTAAGAGTGCTGAGCAGTTCTTC
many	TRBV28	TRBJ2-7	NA	CASSLHRTTPYEQYF	TGTGCCAGCAGTTTACACAGAACCACCCCCTACGAGCAGTACTTC
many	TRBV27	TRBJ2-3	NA	CASSPFGTDTQYF	TGTGCCAGCAGTCCCTTTGGGACAGATACGCAGTATTTT
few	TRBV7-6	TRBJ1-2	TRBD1	CASSSRDSANYGYTF	TGTGCCAGCAGCTCCCGGGACAGCGCTAACTATGGCTACACCTTC
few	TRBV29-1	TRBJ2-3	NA	CSVDGGAPPDTQYF	TGCAGCGTTGACGGCGGGGCCCCGCCGGATACGCAGTATTTT
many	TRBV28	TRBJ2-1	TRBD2	CASSFQRGTSGTGEQFF	TGTGCCAGCAGTTTCCAAAGGGGGACTAGCGGCACGGGGGAGCAGTTCTTC
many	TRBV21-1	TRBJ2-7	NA	CASSTRDRGVGTYEQYF	TGTGCCAGCAGCACCCGGGACAGAGGCGTGGGTACCTACGAGCAGTACTTC
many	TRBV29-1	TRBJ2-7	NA	CSVIGAFQEQYF	TGCAGCGTTATTGGGGCATTTCAGGAGCAGTACTTC
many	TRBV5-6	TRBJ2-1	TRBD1	CPELTGTGSYNEQFF	TGTCCCGAACTAACCGGGACAGGCTCCTACAATGAGCAGTTCTTC
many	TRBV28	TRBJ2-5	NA	CASSLTRSIEETQYF	TGTGCCAGCAGTTTGACTAGATCAATTGAGGAGACCCAGTACTTC
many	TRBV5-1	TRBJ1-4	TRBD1	CASSLVGTGMTTNEKLFF	TGCGCCAGCAGCTTGGTGGGGACAGGAATGACAACTAATGAAAAACTGTTTTTT
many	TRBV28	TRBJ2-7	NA	CASSLSLAGQNSYEQYF	TGTGCCAGCAGTTTATCGCTGGCAGGCCAGAATAGTTACGAGCAGTACTTC
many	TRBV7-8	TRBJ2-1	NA	CASSHKRVSSYNEQFF	TGTGCCAGCAGCCACAAACGGGTTAGCTCCTACAATGAGCAGTTCTTC
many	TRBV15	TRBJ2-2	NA	CATPRGENTGELFF	TGTGCCACCCCTCGGGGAGAGAACACCGGGGAGCTGTTTTTT
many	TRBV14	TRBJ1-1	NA	CASSQAPGFTEAFF	TGTGCCAGCAGCCAAGCGCCGGGGTTCACTGAAGCTTTCTTT
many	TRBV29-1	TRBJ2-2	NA	CSVCPGMNTGELFF	TGCAGCGTTTGCCCGGGAATGAACACCGGGGAGCTGTTTTTT
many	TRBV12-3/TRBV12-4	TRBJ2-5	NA	CASSRSRETQYF	TGTGCCAGCAGTCGTAGCCGGGAGACCCAGTACTTC
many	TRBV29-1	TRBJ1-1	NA	CSAHPGFMNTEAFF	TGCAGCGCCCACCCAGGTTTTATGAACACTGAAGCTTTCTTT
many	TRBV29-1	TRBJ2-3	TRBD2	CSVAASGGLTDTQYF	TGCAGCGTTGCGGCTAGCGGGGGGCTCACAGATACGCAGTATTTT